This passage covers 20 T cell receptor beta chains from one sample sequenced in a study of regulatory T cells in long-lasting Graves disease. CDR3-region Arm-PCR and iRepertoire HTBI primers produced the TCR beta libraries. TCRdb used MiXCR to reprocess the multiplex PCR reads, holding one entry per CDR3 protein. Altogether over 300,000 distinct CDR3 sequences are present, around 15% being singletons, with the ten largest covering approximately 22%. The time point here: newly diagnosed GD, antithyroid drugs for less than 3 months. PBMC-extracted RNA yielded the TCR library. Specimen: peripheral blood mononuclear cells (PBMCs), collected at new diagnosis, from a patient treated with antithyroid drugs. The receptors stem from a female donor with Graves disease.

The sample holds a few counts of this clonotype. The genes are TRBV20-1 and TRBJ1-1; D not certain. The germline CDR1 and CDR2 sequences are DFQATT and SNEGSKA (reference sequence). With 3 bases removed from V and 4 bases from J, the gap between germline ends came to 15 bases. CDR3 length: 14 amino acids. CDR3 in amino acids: CSARPRESVTEAFF. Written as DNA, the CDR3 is TGCAGTGCTAGGCCCCGGGAAAGCGTCACTGAAGCTTTCTTT.

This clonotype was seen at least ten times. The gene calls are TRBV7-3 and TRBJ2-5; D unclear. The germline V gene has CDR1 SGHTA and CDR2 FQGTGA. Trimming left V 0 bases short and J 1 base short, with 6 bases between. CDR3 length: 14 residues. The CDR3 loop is CASSLTGSQETQYF. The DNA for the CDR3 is TGTGCCAGCAGCTTAACGGGCAGCCAAGAGACCCAGTACTTC.

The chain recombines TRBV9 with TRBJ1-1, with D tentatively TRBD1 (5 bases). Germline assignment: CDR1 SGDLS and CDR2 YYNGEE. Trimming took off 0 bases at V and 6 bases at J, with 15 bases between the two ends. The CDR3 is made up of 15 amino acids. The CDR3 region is CASSVGSRGGAEAFF. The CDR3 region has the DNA TGTGCCAGCAGCGTAGGTTCGCGGGGAGGGGCTGAAGCTTTCTTT.

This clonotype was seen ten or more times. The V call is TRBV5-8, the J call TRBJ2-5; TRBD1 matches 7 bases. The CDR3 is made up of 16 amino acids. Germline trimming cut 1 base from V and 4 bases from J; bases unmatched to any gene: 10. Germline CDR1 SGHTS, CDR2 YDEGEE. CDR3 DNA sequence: TGTGCCAGCAGCTTGCCCTTGACAGGGCCCGGAGAGACCCAGTACTTC. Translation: CASSLPLTGPGETQYF.

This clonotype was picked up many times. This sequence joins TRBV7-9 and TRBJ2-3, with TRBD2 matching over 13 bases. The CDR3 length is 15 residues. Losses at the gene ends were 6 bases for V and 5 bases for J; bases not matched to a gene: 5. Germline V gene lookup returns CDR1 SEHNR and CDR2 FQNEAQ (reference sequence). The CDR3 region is CASRSGLAGKDTQYF. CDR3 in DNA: TGTGCCAGCAGGTCGGGACTAGCGGGGAAAGATACGCAGTATTTT.

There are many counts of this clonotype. For the CDR3, the DNA is TGCGCCAGCAGCTTGGCCGGGACAAAAAGCGAGCAGTACTTC. Translating it yields CASSLAGTKSEQYF. J is TRBJ2-7 and V is TRBV5-1, with D tentatively TRBD1 (6 bases). Germline-derived CDR1 and CDR2 are SGHRS and YFSETQ. This CDR3 spans 14 amino acids. V was clipped by 0 bases and J by 6 bases, with 13 bases between them. Complete variable domain (other parts from reference TRBV5-1 and TRBJ2-7): KAGVTQTPRYLIKTRGQQVTLSCSPISGHRSVSWYQQTPGQGLQFLFEYFSETQRNKGNFPGRFSGRQFSNSRSEMNVSTLELGDSALYLCASSLAGTKSEQYFGPGTRLTVT.

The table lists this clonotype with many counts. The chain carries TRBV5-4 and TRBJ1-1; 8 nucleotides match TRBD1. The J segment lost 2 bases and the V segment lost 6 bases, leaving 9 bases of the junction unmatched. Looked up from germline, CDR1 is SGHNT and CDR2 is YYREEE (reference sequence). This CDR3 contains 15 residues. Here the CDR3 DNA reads TGTGCCAGCATGAATCAGACAGGGGTAAACACTGAAGCTTTCTTT. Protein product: CASMNQTGVNTEAFF.

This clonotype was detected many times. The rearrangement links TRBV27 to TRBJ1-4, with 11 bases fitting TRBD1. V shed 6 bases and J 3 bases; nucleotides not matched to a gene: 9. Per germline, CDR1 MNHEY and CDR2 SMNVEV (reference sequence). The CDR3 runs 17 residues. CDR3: CASSQRTGGVSNEKLFF. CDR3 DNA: TGTGCCAGCAGCCAGAGGACAGGGGGCGTTTCTAATGAAAAACTGTTTTTT.

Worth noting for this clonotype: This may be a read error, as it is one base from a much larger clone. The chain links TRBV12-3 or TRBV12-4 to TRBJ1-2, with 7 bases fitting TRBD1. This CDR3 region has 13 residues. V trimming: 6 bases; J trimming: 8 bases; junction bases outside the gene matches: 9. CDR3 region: CASRPRQGPGYTF. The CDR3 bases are TGTGCCAGCAGACCCCGACAGGGTCCAGGCTACACCTTC.

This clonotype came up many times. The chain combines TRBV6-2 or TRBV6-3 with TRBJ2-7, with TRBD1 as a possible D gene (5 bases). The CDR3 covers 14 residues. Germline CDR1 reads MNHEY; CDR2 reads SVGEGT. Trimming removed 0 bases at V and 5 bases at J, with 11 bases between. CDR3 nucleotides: TGTGCCAGCAGTTACTCGACGCAGGACAACGAGCAGTACTTC. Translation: CASSYSTQDNEQYF.

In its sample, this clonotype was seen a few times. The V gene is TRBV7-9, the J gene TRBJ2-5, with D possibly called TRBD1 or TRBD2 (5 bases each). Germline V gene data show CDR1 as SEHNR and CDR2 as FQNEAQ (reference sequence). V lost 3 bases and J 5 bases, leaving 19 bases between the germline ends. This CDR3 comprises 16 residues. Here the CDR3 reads CASSFHTGSEGETQYF. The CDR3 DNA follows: TGTGCCAGCAGCTTTCATACCGGATCCGAGGGGGAGACCCAGTACTTC.

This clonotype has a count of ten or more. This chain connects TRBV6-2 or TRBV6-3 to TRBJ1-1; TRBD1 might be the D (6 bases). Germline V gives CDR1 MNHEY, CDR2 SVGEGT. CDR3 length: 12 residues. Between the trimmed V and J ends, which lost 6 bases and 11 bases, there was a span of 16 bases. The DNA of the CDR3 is TGTGCCAGCAGCTCACACAGGGCTCGGGCTTTCTTT. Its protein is CASSSHRARAFF.

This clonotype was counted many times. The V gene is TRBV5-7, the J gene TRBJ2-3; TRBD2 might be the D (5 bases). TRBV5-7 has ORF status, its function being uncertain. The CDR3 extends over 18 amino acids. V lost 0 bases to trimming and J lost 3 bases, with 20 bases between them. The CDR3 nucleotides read TGTGCCAGCAGCTTGGAACCGACTAATTGCCCTTCAACAGATACGCAGTATTTT. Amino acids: CASSLEPTNCPSTDTQYF.

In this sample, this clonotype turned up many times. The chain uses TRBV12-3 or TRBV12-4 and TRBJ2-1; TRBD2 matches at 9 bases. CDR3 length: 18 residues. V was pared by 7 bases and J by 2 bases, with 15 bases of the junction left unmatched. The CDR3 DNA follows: TGTGCCAGCACCGGAGGGTTGGCTAGCGGGGCCCCCTACAATGAGCAGTTCTTC. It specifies CASTGGLASGAPYNEQFF.

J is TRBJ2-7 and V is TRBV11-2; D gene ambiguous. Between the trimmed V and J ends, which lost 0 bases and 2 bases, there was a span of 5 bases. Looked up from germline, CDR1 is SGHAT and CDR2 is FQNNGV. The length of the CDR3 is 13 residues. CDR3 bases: TGTGCCAGCAGCTTAGATCACACCTACGAGCAGTACTTC. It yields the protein CASSLDHTYEQYF.

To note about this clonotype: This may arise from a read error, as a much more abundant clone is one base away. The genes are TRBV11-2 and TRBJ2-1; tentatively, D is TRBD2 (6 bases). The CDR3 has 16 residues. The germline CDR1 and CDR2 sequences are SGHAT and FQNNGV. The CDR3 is CASSLSSRRDFYEQSF. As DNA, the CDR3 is TGTGCCAGCAGCTTATCCTCTCGCCGGGACTTCTATGAGCAGTCCTTC.

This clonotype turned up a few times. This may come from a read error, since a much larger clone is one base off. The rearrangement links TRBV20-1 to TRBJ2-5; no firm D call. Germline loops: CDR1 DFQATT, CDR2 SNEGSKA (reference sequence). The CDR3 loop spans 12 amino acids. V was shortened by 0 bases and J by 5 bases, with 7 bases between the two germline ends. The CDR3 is CSARDGWETQYF. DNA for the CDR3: TGCAGTGCTAGAGATGGCTGGGAGACCCAGTACTTC.

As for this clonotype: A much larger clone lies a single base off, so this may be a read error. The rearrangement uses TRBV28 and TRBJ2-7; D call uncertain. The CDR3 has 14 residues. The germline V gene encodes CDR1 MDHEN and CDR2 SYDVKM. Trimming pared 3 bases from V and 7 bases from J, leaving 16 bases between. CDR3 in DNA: TGTGCCAGCAGTTTTCCCCTTTTGGTCAATGAGCAGTACTTC. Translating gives CASSFPLLVNEQYF.

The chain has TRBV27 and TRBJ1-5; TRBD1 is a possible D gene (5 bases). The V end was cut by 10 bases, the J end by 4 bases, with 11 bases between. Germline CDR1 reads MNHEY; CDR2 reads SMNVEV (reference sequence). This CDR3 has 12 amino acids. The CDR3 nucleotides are TGTGCCACCGGGACTATGAATCAGCCCCAGCATTTT. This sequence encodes CATGTMNQPQHF.

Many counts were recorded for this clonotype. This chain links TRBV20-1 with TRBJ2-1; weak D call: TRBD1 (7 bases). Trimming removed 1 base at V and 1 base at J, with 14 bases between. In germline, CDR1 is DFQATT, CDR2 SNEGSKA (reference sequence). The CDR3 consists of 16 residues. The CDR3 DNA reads TGCAGTGCTAGAGTCGGGCAGGGGGGTTCCTACAATGAGCAGTTCTTC. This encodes CSARVGQGGSYNEQFF.